The clone carrying this T cell receptor (beta chain) was counted between two and nine times. This record belongs to a study of shared clonotypes between healthy human individuals. Study background: Participating donors consisted of a couple of women and a few men aged 18 to 49.

The deep-level immunoSEQ assay was used. Each unsorted PBMC replicate got 300 ng genomic DNA, some 31,000 genomes. Under the authors' procedure: Filtering of immunoSEQ junctional sequences could not match full-length read filtering. TCRdb keeps only in-frame clones here, not all; method: immunoSEQ multiplex PCR. D and trimming were read from the DNA, whereas the V and J calls and clone size are those reported in that table. The sample comprises 75,000 to 100,000 clones, over 40% of which are singletons, and roughly 15% rests with the top ten. The CDR3 is 14 amino acids. V was cut by 3 bases and J by 2 bases, with 13 bases left in between. Looked up from germline, CDR1 is SQVTM and CDR2 is ANQGSEA.

The TCR originated in a woman in her forties in good health. Some clones in this sample may be carry-over from other donors' samples. Sequencing input: PBMCs. The chain carries TRBV29-1 and TRBJ1-1, with TRBD1 as a possible D gene (6 bases). CDR3 amino acids: CSVDDGGGNTEAFF. DNA of the CDR3: TGCAGCGTTGATGATGGGGGCGGTAACACTGAAGCTTTCTTT.